The sequence of this T cell receptor (beta chain) was determined in a study of blood T cell repertoires in COVID-19. Study-level background: The study drew acute and convalescent COVID-19 samples from the United States, Italy and Spain. The cDNA or gDNA used as material had been derived from T cells, B-cell-depleted T cells, or PBMCs.

Using immunoSEQ multiplex PCR, the repertoire was profiled, and TCRdb retains in-frame clones only, with some absent. The data contain hundreds of thousands of clones, around four fifths of them singletons. Clinical histories supplied by participants themselves formed the basis of cohort assignment. Each exposed participant met a COVID-19 case in the 2 weeks preceding study entry. The CDR3 length is 16 residues. Germline V CDR1 and CDR2: SGHDN, FVKESK. V shed 3 bases and J shed 1 base, with 12 bases lying between them. This clonotype was obtained from a woman between 45 and 60 years old who had been exposed to COVID-19. The chain couples TRBV14 to TRBJ2-2; possible D gene TRBD1, 6 bases. Material: PBMCs or T cells enriched from blood (not recorded which). The CDR3 reads CASSQLPGENTGELFF. The DNA for the CDR3 is TGTGCCAGCAGCCAGCTCCCAGGGGAGAACACCGGGGAGCTGTTTTTT.